This T cell receptor beta chain was sequenced in a study of shared clonotypes between healthy human individuals (TCRdb year 2020). Describing the broader study: The cohort included three men and a couple of women between 18 and 49 years of age. Libraries were prepared and TCR repertoires were sequenced by different laboratories using diverse techniques, in order to increase sequencing depth and limit assay-specific biases. Blood TCR repertoires of about 5 healthy adults were deeply sequenced to estimate repertoire size and the extent of clonotype sharing between individuals. Per donor, three plates each were used for CD4 naive and CD4 memory, two for CD8 naive, and one for CD8 memory. Per donor, leukapheresis produced somewhere between about 0.85 and 10 billion PBMCs.

This clone was detected once. Its antigen is still unknown. Per-base qualities were not stored, and no clone one base away is much larger. Healthy HIV-negative adults with no recently reported acute infections or vaccinations were included as donors. Every donor was a Caucasian adult living in Nashville, Tennessee, USA. CD4+ T cells were enriched through magnetic negative selection, after which naive cells were positively selected on CD45RA and the remaining negative fraction served as the memory subset. After blood collection by leukapheresis, PBMCs were isolated using Ficoll-Histopaque density gradient centrifugation and then cryopreserved in the vapor phase of liquid nitrogen. Analytical flow cytometry was used to check the purity and quantity of each magnetically sorted T cell population. Genomic DNA was isolated from each sorted fraction and quantified by UV absorbance on a Nanodrop 2000c. Broad study findings and their caveats: Incomplete sequencing was indicated by rarefaction of sorted-subset datasets, despite the large sequencing depth. The genetic and exposure-history diversity represented was limited by the small number of donors. Around 5% of naive CD4, approximately 3.7% of naive CD8, 2.3% of memory CD4, and approximately 0.4% of memory CD8 clonotypes were shared across a few donors. Sampling was limited to blood, and TCR repertoires in tissue likely differ from TCR repertoires in blood. Larger estimated clonotype richness was generally found for naive subsets than for memory subsets. Compared with non-shared clonotypes, the clonotypes found in all four sorted-subset donors had higher generation probabilities. Pairwise subsampling indicated that sequencing depth was expected to affect the degree of clonotype sharing among donors.

Using the deep immunoSEQ assay, multiplex PCR amplified TCR CDR3 regions from genomic DNA. Extracted genomic DNA from each cell subset was spread evenly across all wells of several immunoSEQ 96-well plates, with each plate serving as a replicate. Each replicate PCR for sorted subsets received roughly 0.2 ug genomic DNA, equal to about 30,000 T cell genomes. Purified libraries were quantified with a Qubit 3.0 fluorometer, sized on a Bioanalyzer 2100, and re-quantified with the KAPA Library Quantification kit. Each immunoSEQ 96-well plate was sequenced on its own single-read 150-cycle Illumina NextSeq 550 flow cell. The authors processed their data as follows. The immunoSEQ output contained only junctional sequences without quality scores, so filtering could not match that applied to full-length reads. Sequences were annotated with PyIR, a Python wrapper for IgBLAST v1.9, using IMGT germline references to assign V/J genes and CDR3. Reads were removed for weak V/J assignments (E-value above 1e-6), missing CDR3, stop codons, out-of-frame junctions, or ambiguous translated residues. V3J clonotypes were defined as sequences sharing the same inferred V gene, J gene, and CDR3 amino acid sequence. The percentage overlap between two repertoires was calculated by dividing the number of shared unique clonotypes by the size of the smaller repertoire. RTK rarefaction, the Chao1 estimator, and Recon v2.1 estimates of unobserved clonotypes were used to assess repertoire richness. For all TCRbeta clonotypes obtained by the gDNA method from several donors, generation probabilities were computed with OLGA. In its TCRdb copy, this immuneACCESS table keeps in-frame sequences only and misses some clones. Where compared with another copy, unresolved V genes explain less than half of these, and the others have no known cause. V, J and clone size were drawn from that table, and D and trimming were deduced from the DNA. The sample table lists around 990,000 clones, 60% to 80% of them with a count of one. The ten top clones hold more than 0.85% of the sample.

In the germline V gene (reference sequence), CDR1 corresponds to SEHNR and CDR2 to FQNEAQ. From cysteine to phenylalanine, the CDR3 is 16 amino acids long. Of all the DNA, just the CDR3 is kept, 48 bases in frame from base 1. The germline ends are 19 bases apart after V is trimmed by 4 bases and J by 4 bases. This TCR was sampled from a man younger than 35 in good health. Some clones in this sample may be carry-over from other donors' samples. The specimen was memory CD4+ T cells from PBMCs. Sample cell subset or site, as interpreted from the label and publication: CD45RA-negative fraction. The rearranged chain carries TRBV7-9 and TRBJ1-2; the D gene is perhaps TRBD1, from 6 matching bases. The CDR3 sequence is CASSYRDITQSYGYTF. The DNA is as follows: TGTGCCAGCAGCTACCGGGACATTACTCAGTCCTATGGCTACACCTTC.